This TCR beta chain was recorded in a study of T cells in Graves' hyperthyroidism and ophthalmopathy (dated by TCRdb to between 2017 and 2020). Regarding the study in general: Peripheral blood samples were taken at the time of initial diagnosis, prior to any treatment. A discovery cohort of around 100 patients, fewer than 50 with Graves' ophthalmopathy and approximately 55 with stable Graves' hyperthyroidism, was used to find distinguishing TCR V-J signatures. Prospective prediction of ophthalmopathy was tested in an independent validation cohort of 18 to 20 hyperthyroidism patients and around 16 patients who later progressed to ophthalmopathy. The roughly 91 discovery patients were randomly divided into training and test sets at a 7:3 ratio. In several Graves' hyperthyroidism patients, the study also compared T-cell repertoires from thyroid tissue with T-cell repertoires from blood. After sampling, hyperthyroidism patients received methimazole starting at 30 mg daily, and ophthalmopathy patients received high-dose intravenous methylprednisolone. TCR Vbeta CDR3 sequencing of fewer than 150 peripheral blood samples (43 ophthalmopathy, roughly 74 hyperthyroidism and 17 progressor patients) is reported in the paper. General study outcomes and caveats: Most expanded thyroid clonotypes (frequency above 0.001) were also detected in blood, a finding suggesting that blood repertoires may reflect thyroid immune responses. Sample size was not statistically predetermined, and investigators were not blinded to group allocation. Ophthalmopathy was separated from stable hyperthyroidism by a 13 V-J signature model, with over 85% sensitivity and roughly 81% specificity obtained in cross-validation and 80%/75% obtained in testing. In validation, progression to ophthalmopathy was predicted by the model with around 70% sensitivity and 72% to 80% specificity, a median of around 5.9 months before onset.

Amplification of TCR beta CDR3 regions was carried out from RNA transcripts. A first-round RT-PCR of the TCR CDR3 used the HTBI primer set with the Qiagen OneStep RT-PCR kit. A second multiplex PCR round built the libraries, followed by size selection and purification. Libraries were sequenced paired-end with 100 bp reads on an Illumina HiSeq2000. As for the original processing: SOAPnuke was used to process the raw data, with reads discarded if the reads contained adapters or uncalled bases, had a mean Phred below 15, or lacked an exact constant-primer or identifier match. COPE v1.2.5 was used to merge high-quality paired reads, and clonotypes were defined as unique nucleotide sequences. Clonotypes were aligned to IMGT TRBV, TRBD and TRBJ reference segments using MiTCR v1.1. Analysis was restricted to V-J combinations with a frequency above 0.0001, which covered about 99% of repertoires. The TCS score was defined as F50 (clonal expansion) divided by E x V (chaos), with BLOSUM62-based TCRdist calculated between CDR3 peptides within each V-J. Welch's t-statistics and random forest reduced fewer than 550 V-J features to roughly 13, which were used in a naive Bayes classifier (R e1071). The public reads were reanalyzed by TCRdb: fastp trimming at Q25, MiXCR alignment, in-frame beta chains only. Here each entry gathers all rows of one CDR3 protein and keeps the most common genes and DNA. TCRdb's processing, not the study's, gives the V and J calls here. In this sample the table shows 250,000 to 300,000 distinct CDR3 sequences, roughly 15% of which occur a single time. Around 30% of the sample goes to the ten largest clones.

The CDR3 spans 12 residues, from the cysteine through the phenylalanine. Only the CDR3 DNA is retained, 36 bases long and in frame from the first base. Trimming costs V 4 bases and J 5 bases, and their ends lie 6 bases apart. The hyperthyroidism patients were between 18 and 65 years old and newly diagnosed, with a disease duration of less than 2 months. Patients with uncontrolled infections, other autoimmune diseases, pregnancy or lactation were excluded. Clinical symptoms, serum thyroxine and TRAb, thyroid ultrasound, and orbital computed tomography formed the basis for the diagnoses. Blood from progressor patients was collected at the time of first diagnosis with hyperthyroidism, before any ophthalmopathy symptoms had appeared. PBMCs were separated from over 9 ml of fresh peripheral blood using Ficoll-Paque density gradient centrifugation. Progressor patients were defined as those initially diagnosed with Graves' hyperthyroidism in whom ophthalmopathy developed during follow-up. Trizol reagent was used to extract total RNA, and RNA quality was then checked on an Agilent 2100 Bioanalyzer.

In the case of this clonotype: There is no known antigen for this receptor. No base quality values were provided; no much bigger clone lies one nucleotide off.

The rearranged chain carries TRBV12-3 or TRBV12-4 and TRBJ1-5; TRBD1 might be the D gene, on 5 matching bases. This clonotype was sampled from a woman aged 45-60 years with Graves' hyperthyroidism that later progressed to Graves' ophthalmopathy. The specimen was blood. In nucleotides, the sequence is TGTGCCAGCAGTTGGGGCGATCAGCCCCAGCATTTT. Translated, it reads CASSWGDQPQHF.